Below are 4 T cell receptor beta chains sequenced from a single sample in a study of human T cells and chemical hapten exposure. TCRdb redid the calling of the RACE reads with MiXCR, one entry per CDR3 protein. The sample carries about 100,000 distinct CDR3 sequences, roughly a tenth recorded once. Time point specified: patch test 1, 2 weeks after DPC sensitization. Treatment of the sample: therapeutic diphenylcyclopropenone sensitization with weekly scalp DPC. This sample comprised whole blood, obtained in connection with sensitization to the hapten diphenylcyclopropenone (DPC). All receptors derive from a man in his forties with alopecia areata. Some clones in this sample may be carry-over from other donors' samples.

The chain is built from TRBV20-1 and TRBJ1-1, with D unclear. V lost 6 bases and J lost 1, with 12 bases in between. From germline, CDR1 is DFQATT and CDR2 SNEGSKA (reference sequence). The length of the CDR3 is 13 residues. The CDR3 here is CSAPTYSNTEAFF. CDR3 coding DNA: TGCAGTGCCCCGACATACTCGAACACTGAAGCTTTCTTT.

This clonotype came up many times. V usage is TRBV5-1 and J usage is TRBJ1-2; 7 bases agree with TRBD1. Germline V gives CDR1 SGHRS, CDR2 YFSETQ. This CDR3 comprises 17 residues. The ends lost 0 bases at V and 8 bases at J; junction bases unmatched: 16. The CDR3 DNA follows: TGCGCCAGCAGCTTGGAAATCGGACAGGTCGCCCTAAAAGGCTACACCTTC. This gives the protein CASSLEIGQVALKGYTF.

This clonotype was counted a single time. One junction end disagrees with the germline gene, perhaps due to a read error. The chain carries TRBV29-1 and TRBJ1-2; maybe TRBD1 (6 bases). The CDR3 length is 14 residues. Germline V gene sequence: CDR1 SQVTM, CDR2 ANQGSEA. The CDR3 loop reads CSVFSITGGYGDTF. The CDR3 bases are TGCAGCGTATTCTCCATCACGGGGGGCTATGGCGACACCTTC.

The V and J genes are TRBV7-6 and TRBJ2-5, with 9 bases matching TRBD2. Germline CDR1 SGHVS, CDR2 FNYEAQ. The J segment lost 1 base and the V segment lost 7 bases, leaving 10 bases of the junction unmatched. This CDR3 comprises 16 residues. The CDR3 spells CASIKTGTSSQETQYF. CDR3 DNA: TGTGCCAGCATCAAAACGGGGACTAGCAGCCAAGAGACCCAGTACTTC.